A selection of T cell receptor beta chains follows, all from one sample in a study of cytomegalovirus exposure and HLA in healthy donors. TCRdb keeps only in-frame clones here, not all; method: immunoSEQ multiplex PCR. The data contain about 89,000 clones, approximately 76% of them seen just once; the ten biggest clones take up 1.2% to 1.5%. Sequenced: PBMCs. The origin of the receptors is a male donor in good health and CMV-seronegative. The CDR3 runs from the conserved cysteine through the conserved F or W. Fields, in order: clone size, J gene, D gene, V gene, CDR3 protein, CDR3 DNA. A D gene is named only where the DNA matches it firmly. Not all rows give a size; the values are once, few, many and, for expanded clones, a class.

- TRBJ1-1 - TRBV7-9 CASNQGGTEAFF TGTGCCAGCAACCAGGGAGGCACTGAAGCTTTCTTT
- TRBJ1-1 - TRBV18 CASTPRADTEAFF TGTGCCAGTACCCCCAGGGCAGACACTGAAGCTTTCTTT
- TRBJ1-4 TRBD1 TRBV6-6 CASRSSGGLDEKLFF TGTGCCAGCAGATCTTCAGGGGGCTTAGACGAAAAACTGTTTTTT
- TRBJ2-4 - TRBV21-1 CASSKYTGGYEVLAKNIQYF TGTGCCAGCAGCAAATATACAGGGGGCTACGAGGTCTTAGCCAAAAACATTCAGTACTTC
few TRBJ1-5 - TRBV18 CASSRSLNQAGQPQHF TGTGCCAGCTCACGGTCCCTTAACCAGGCCGGTCAGCCCCAGCATTTT
few TRBJ2-5 - TRBV6-5 CASTPPSDQETQYF TGTGCCAGCACCCCACCCAGTGACCAAGAGACCCAGTACTTC
- TRBJ1-3 TRBD1 TRBV5-1 CASSSTGGNTIYF TGCGCCAGCAGCTCGACAGGGGGAAACACCATATATTTT
- TRBJ2-3 TRBD1 TRBV19 CASSPRQGRPDTQYF TGTGCCAGTAGCCCACGACAGGGGCGGCCAGATACGCAGTATTTT
- TRBJ2-2 - TRBV14 CASSPFRGITGELFF TGTGCCAGCAGCCCATTCAGGGGAATCACCGGGGAGCTGTTTTTT
- TRBJ2-5 TRBD1 TRBV25-1 CASSEPQGRETQYF TGTGCCAGCAGTGAACCACAGGGGAGAGAGACCCAGTACTTC
- TRBJ2-1 - TRBV20-1 CSGQLSLVQFF TGCAGTGGTCAACTCAGTCTAGTGCAGTTCTTC
- TRBJ1-6 - TRBV6-5 CASSFRLGHSPLHF TGTGCCAGCAGTTTTCGTTTGGGGCATTCACCCCTCCACTTT
- TRBJ2-7 - TRBV28 CASSSPPQGHSYEQYF TGTGCCAGCAGTTCTCCACCCCAGGGCCACTCCTACGAGCAGTACTTC
- TRBJ2-3 - TRBV5-1 CASSLDGALRTDTQYF TGCGCCAGCAGCTTGGATGGGGCCCTCCGCACAGATACGCAGTATTTT
- TRBJ2-3 TRBD2 TRBV13 CASSLGLAGVGTDTQYF TGTGCCAGCAGCTTGGGACTAGCGGGAGTTGGTACAGATACGCAGTATTTT
few TRBJ2-7 - TRBV5-6 CASSLFQAESYEQYF TGTGCCAGCAGCTTGTTTCAAGCGGAATCCTACGAGCAGTACTTC
- TRBJ1-1 TRBD1 TRBV5-1 CASSRQGLNTEAFF TGCGCCAGCAGTAGACAGGGTTTGAACACTGAAGCTTTCTTT
- TRBJ1-5 TRBD1 TRBV28 CARRQGSSNQPQHF TGTGCCAGGAGACAGGGTTCCAGCAATCAGCCCCAGCATTTT
- TRBJ1-5 - TRBV5-6 CASSLANRDNQPQHF TGTGCCAGCAGCTTGGCCAACAGGGACAATCAGCCCCAGCATTTT
- TRBJ2-5 - TRBV6-6 CASSYLQGQETQYF TGTGCCAGCAGTTATCTACAGGGCCAAGAGACCCAGTACTTC
- TRBJ2-3 TRBD2 TRBV7-2 CASSLALLAGGHTDTQYF TGTGCCAGCAGCTTAGCGCTCCTAGCGGGGGGGCACACAGATACGCAGTATTTT
few TRBJ2-1 TRBD2 TRBV9 CASSPHYTPKGLRDEQFF TGTGCCAGCAGCCCGCATTACACCCCAAAGGGACTACGCGATGAGCAGTTCTTC
- TRBJ2-2 TRBD2 TRBV7-2 CASSWLADDTGELFF TGTGCCAGCAGCTGGCTAGCGGACGACACCGGGGAGCTGTTTTTT
- TRBJ2-1 TRBD2 TRBV19 CASSITSGYNEQFF TGTGCCAGTAGTATTACTAGCGGATACAATGAGCAGTTCTTC
- TRBJ2-1 - TRBV19 CASSIYAESYNEQFF TGTGCCAGTAGTATTTACGCGGAGTCCTACAATGAGCAGTTCTTC
once TRBJ1-5 - TRBV6-6 CASSYLAGNQPQHF TGTGCCAGCAGTTACCTAGCAGGAAATCAGCCCCAGCATTTT
- TRBJ1-1 TRBD1 TRBV6-6 CASSDRTGRNTEAFF TGTGCCAGCAGTGACAGGACAGGGCGGAACACTGAAGCTTTCTTT
- TRBJ1-2 - TRBV30 CAWPGLNRDTLYGYTF TGTGCCTGGCCGGGATTAAACCGGGACACCCTCTATGGCTACACCTTC
- TRBJ2-1 - TRBV7-2 CASSEGVAVYNEQFF TGTGCCAGCAGCGAGGGAGTAGCGGTATACAATGAGCAGTTCTTC
few TRBJ2-5 - TRBV30 CAWRVGRGKTQYF TGTGCCTGGAGAGTGGGCAGGGGAAAGACCCAGTACTTC
- TRBJ2-7 - TRBV7-6 CASSLGLGLSEQYF TGTGCCAGCAGCTTGGGCCTGGGTTTGTCCGAGCAGTACTTC
- TRBJ1-1 TRBD1 TRBV19 CASSPYTGGSTEAFF TGTGCCAGTAGTCCGTACACAGGGGGGAGTACTGAAGCTTTCTTT
- TRBJ2-7 - TRBV1 CTSSLGQVQFHF TGCACCAGCAGCCTAGGACAGGTTCAATTCCACTTC
- TRBJ1-2 - TRBV4-3 CASSQDLTVSYGYTF TGCGCCAGCAGCCAAGATCTGACAGTCAGTTATGGCTACACCTTC
- TRBJ1-5 - TRBV29-1 CSVGQGYNQPQHF TGCAGCGTTGGGCAGGGTTACAATCAGCCCCAGCATTTT
- TRBJ2-7 - TRBV9 CASSVDPRAYEQYF TGTGCCAGCAGCGTGGACCCCAGGGCCTACGAGCAGTACTTC
- TRBJ2-2 TRBD1 TRBV28 CASSSLPGTASGELFF TGTGCCAGCAGTTCCTTACCCGGGACAGCGTCCGGGGAGCTGTTTTTT
- TRBJ2-2 TRBD1 TRBV10-1 CASSERVLGTGNTGELFF TGCGCCAGCAGTGAAAGGGTTTTGGGGACAGGGAACACCGGGGAGCTGTTTTTT
- TRBJ1-1 - TRBV19 CASSIGVGGTEAFF TGTGCCAGTAGTATAGGGGTCGGGGGCACTGAAGCTTTCTTT
few TRBJ1-5 TRBD1 TRBV27 CASSLGTGGNQPQHF TGTGCCAGCAGTTTGGGGACAGGGGGCAATCAGCCCCAGCATTTT
- TRBJ1-2 - TRBV28 CASSSMGGYTF TGTGCCAGCAGTTCCATGGGCGGCTACACCTTC
- TRBJ2-3 TRBD2 TRBV5-4 CASSLQSGRGTDTQYF TGTGCCAGCAGCTTGCAGAGCGGGAGGGGCACAGATACGCAGTATTTT
- TRBJ2-5 TRBD1 TRBV27 CASSVMAGGVETQYF TGTGCCAGCAGTGTTATGGCAGGGGGAGTTGAGACCCAGTACTTC
few TRBJ2-3 TRBD1 TRBV9 CASSAGQGRDTQYF TGTGCCAGCAGCGCCGGACAGGGAAGAGATACGCAGTATTTT
- TRBJ2-7 - TRBV7-2 CASSSSSGESLYEQYF TGTGCCAGCAGCTCCTCCTCCGGGGAGTCCCTCTACGAGCAGTACTTC
- TRBJ1-2 TRBD1 TRBV7-9 CASSVHEGQGAGYTF TGTGCCAGCAGCGTACACGAAGGACAGGGGGCTGGCTACACCTTC
- TRBJ1-4 TRBD1 TRBV6-1 CASSESGTGWNEKLFF TGTGCCAGCAGTGAGAGTGGGACAGGATGGAATGAAAAACTGTTTTTT
- TRBJ2-2 - TRBV19 CASRPQGNTGELFF TGTGCCAGTAGACCTCAGGGTAACACCGGGGAGCTGTTTTTT
- TRBJ2-6 - TRBV27 CASSLYHGANVLTF TGTGCCAGCAGTTTATATCATGGGGCCAACGTCCTGACTTTC